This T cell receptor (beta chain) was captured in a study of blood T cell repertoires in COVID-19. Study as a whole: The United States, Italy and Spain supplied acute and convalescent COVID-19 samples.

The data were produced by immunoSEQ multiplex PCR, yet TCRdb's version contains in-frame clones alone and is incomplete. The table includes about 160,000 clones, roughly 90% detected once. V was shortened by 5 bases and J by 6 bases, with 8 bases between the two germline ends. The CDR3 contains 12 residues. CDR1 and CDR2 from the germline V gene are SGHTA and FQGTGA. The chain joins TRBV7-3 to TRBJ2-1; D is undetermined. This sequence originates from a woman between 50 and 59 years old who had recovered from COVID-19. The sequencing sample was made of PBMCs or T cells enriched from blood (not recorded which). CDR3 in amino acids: CASSATRNEQFF. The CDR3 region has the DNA TGTGCCAGCAGCGCGACTCGCAATGAGCAGTTCTTC.